Included here is one TCR beta chain sequence, with context. What this receptor recognizes is not known. One base away there is no much larger clone; base qualities are not given. Taken with the paper, the label for time point translates to: healthy volunteer bleed at 6 weeks. Total RNA was extracted from unfractionated whole blood that had been collected in Tempus Blood RNA tubes. Roughly five healthy volunteers acted as controls for TCR sequencing and had blood drawn at day 0, 2 weeks and 6 weeks. V sheds 1 base and J sheds 0 bases, leaving 10 bases between their ends. CDR1 and CDR2, looked up from the germline V gene, are SGHDN and FVKESK. The CDR3 measures 17 amino acids from cysteine to phenylalanine. Only the CDR3 DNA is retained, 51 bases long and in frame from the first base. The library was obtained by RACE. For sequencing, a NextSeq 500 was employed. Library preparation attached unique molecular identifiers to individual cDNA molecules for quantitative, reproducible TCR counting. The authors' pipeline ran thus. The median number of TCRs per sample was 95,638, ranging from about 23,224 to 690,600. The Decombinator software suite was used to annotate V, J and CDR3 in the TCR reads. Every sample was subsampled to the same number of TCRs (28,000) for the PS versus PT1 abundance plots. TCRs were defined as expanded if absent before sensitization and observed at least eight times at the 2-week time point. The raw public reads went through TCRdb reprocessing: fastp at Q25, MiXCR clone calling, in-frame beta chains kept. Duplicate CDR3 protein sequences are folded into a single record with the most common DNA and genes. The V and J calls shown here were made by TCRdb, not taken from the authors' results. The sample table shows about 80,000 distinct CDR3 sequences, and around 9.4% are seen once. The ten largest clonotypes hold 1.5% to 2% of the sample.

These data belong to a study of human T cells and chemical hapten exposure (dated by TCRdb to the early 2020s). About the investigation overall: Libraries were combined into a pool for sequencing, and differences in TCR yield between samples came mainly from small differences in library volumes within the pool. Peripheral blood TCR repertoire changes were tracked in vivo in alopecia patients during primary and secondary sensitization to the hapten diphenylcyclopropenone (DPC). From each blood RNA sample, both TCR alpha and TCR beta chains were sequenced. Findings and caveats that apply to the study as a whole: DPC sensitization did not change how many TCRs were above 1 in 1000 frequency, and no evidence was found of alterations in global repertoire structure. After repeated subsampling, the strength of the expansion versus patch-test correlation and the threshold at which it became significant changed.

The source is a female donor in good health. Some clones in this sample may be carry-over from other donors' samples. The rearrangement joined TRBV14 to TRBJ2-6; the D gene identity is not certain. Sequenced sample: whole blood. The CDR3 region: CASSQVGRYSGANVLTF. DNA sequence: TGTGCCAGCAGCCAAGTGGGCAGGTACTCTGGGGCCAACGTCCTGACTTTC.